The clone carrying this T cell receptor (beta chain) was picked up a small number of times. The antigen is unknown. TCRdb re-derived calls from the 5' RACE reads in MiXCR, one entry per CDR3 protein. Of some 390,000 distinct CDR3 sequences in the sample, around 20% were seen once. This entry is derived from a study of T cells after yellow fever vaccination. General study findings and limits: Most clones from primary vaccination were detected again post-booster (roughly 95% CD4, 88% CD8). It was the secondary response that reached its peak faster, day 5 versus 15, but it was weaker. Overall, a small share of clonotypes was seen in both CD4 and CD8 compartments.

The TCR was taken from a man between 18 and 29 years old who received the YFV17D yellow fever vaccine. Material: PBMCs, obtained before the yellow fever booster vaccination.

CDR3 in amino acids: CASSPTSQETQYF. In DNA, the CDR3 is TGCGCCAGCAGCCCGACTAGCCAAGAGACCCAGTACTTC. The rearrangement links TRBV5-1 to TRBJ2-5; TRBD2 might be the D (6 bases). The germline V gene encodes CDR1 SGHRS and CDR2 YFSETQ. This CDR3 has 13 amino acids. Trimming removed 4 bases at V and 1 base at J, with 8 bases between.